These T cell receptor beta chains were read from a single sample in a study of T cell repertoires in cytomegalovirus infection. TCRdb processed the reads anew with MiXCR; each CDR3 protein has one entry. The top ten hold approximately 26% of the sample, which has around 200,000 distinct CDR3 sequences, 17% seen once. Material for sequencing was CD8+ T cells from PBMCs. The receptors shown here come from a human donor in good health (CMV status not recorded). Some clones in this sample may be carry-over from other donors' samples. Each CDR3 is given with its conserved first and last residue. The order of the fields is clone size, J gene, V gene, D gene, CDR3 protein, CDR3 DNA. The D gene is left open where the match is weak. Size is omitted from some rows. Given values are once, few, many or a class for expanded clones.

>.|TRBJ2-1|TRBV9|TRBD2
CASSVGSGGPNEQFF
TGTGCCAGCAGCGTAGGCAGCGGGGGCCCAAATGAGCAGTTCTTC
>.|TRBJ1-2|TRBV11-2|.
CASSLAYSNRAHGYTF
TGTGCCAGCAGCTTAGCGTATAGTAACAGGGCGCATGGCTACACCTTC
>few|TRBJ1-1|TRBV5-6|TRBD1
CASSQGQAEAFF
TGCGCCAGCAGCCAAGGACAGGCTGAAGCTTTCTTT
>.|TRBJ1-3|TRBV20-1|TRBD1
CSARRQGDSGNTIYF
TGCAGTGCTAGAAGACAGGGAGACTCTGGAAACACCATATATTTT
>few|TRBJ1-2|TRBV5-4|.
CASSLFGGGYGYTF
TGTGCCAGCAGCTTGTTCGGGGGGGGCTATGGCTACACCTTC
>.|TRBJ1-4|TRBV10-3|TRBD1
CAIRGQGSNEKLFF
TGTGCCATCAGAGGACAGGGGAGTAATGAAAAACTGTTTTTT
>few|TRBJ2-1|TRBV7-2|TRBD2
CASNGGGYNEQFF
TGTGCCAGCAACGGGGGGGGCTACAATGAGCAGTTCTTC
>.|TRBJ1-5|TRBV12-3/TRBV12-4|.
CASSLRGAGNQPQHF
TGTGCCAGCAGTTTAAGGGGGGCGGGCAATCAGCCCCAGCATTTT
>.|TRBJ1-5|TRBV20-1|.
CSAPPGPDSNQPQHF
TGCAGTGCCCCTCCGGGGCCAGATAGCAATCAGCCCCAGCATTTT
>.|TRBJ2-1|TRBV12-3/TRBV12-4|.
CASDPRDSLEDEQFF
TGTGCCAGCGACCCCCGAGACTCCCTAGAAGATGAGCAGTTCTTC
>few|TRBJ2-7|TRBV6-5|.
CASSYFHEQYF
TGTGCCAGCAGTTACTTCCACGAGCAGTACTTC
>.|TRBJ1-6|TRBV7-2|.
CASSLVTDGQSPLHF
TGTGCCAGCAGCTTAGTAACAGATGGTCAGTCACCCCTCCACTTT
>few|TRBJ2-1|TRBV7-2|TRBD2
CASSLVRGGPSYNEQFF
TGTGCCAGCAGCTTAGTACGCGGGGGGCCCTCCTACAATGAGCAGTTCTTC
>.|TRBJ2-7|TRBV6-2/TRBV6-3|.
CASTTGTPYEQYF
TGTGCCAGTACGACCGGGACGCCCTACGAGCAGTACTTC
>few|TRBJ2-2|TRBV10-2|.
CASSGRPSTGELFF
TGCGCCAGCAGTGGAAGGCCGTCTACCGGGGAGCTGTTTTTT
>.|TRBJ2-7|TRBV29-1|TRBD2
CSVVLAGGYEQYF
TGCAGCGTTGTGTTAGCGGGGGGTTACGAGCAGTACTTC
>few|TRBJ2-3|TRBV28|TRBD2
CASRKALGLADGTDTQYF
TGTGCCAGCAGAAAGGCGCTGGGGCTAGCGGACGGCACAGATACGCAGTATTTT
>many|TRBJ2-7|TRBV7-2|TRBD2
CASSPGGYEQYF
TGTGCCAGCAGCCCGGGGGGTTACGAGCAGTACTTC
>few|TRBJ1-1|TRBV7-9|TRBD1
CASSVNRGLAEAFF
TGTGCCAGCAGCGTAAACAGGGGGCTAGCTGAAGCTTTCTTT
>few|TRBJ1-1|TRBV7-9|.
CASSYPGLGGEAFF
TGTGCCAGCAGCTACCCAGGCCTGGGAGGTGAAGCTTTCTTT
>.|TRBJ2-3|TRBV29-1|TRBD2
CSVQGTGLAGKGWSIDTQYF
TGCAGCGTTCAAGGAACAGGACTAGCGGGGAAAGGATGGTCCATAGATACGCAGTATTTT
>.|TRBJ2-2|TRBV27|TRBD1
CASTTRQGSNTGELFF
TGTGCCAGCACCACCCGACAGGGCTCGAACACCGGGGAGCTGTTTTTT
>.|TRBJ2-7|TRBV28|.
CASSFLRQGGYEQYF
TGTGCCAGCAGTTTTTTGCGACAGGGAGGTTACGAGCAGTACTTC
>.|TRBJ1-5|TRBV6-2/TRBV6-3|TRBD1
CASSYGQGRQPQHF
TGTGCCAGCAGTTACGGACAGGGTCGGCAGCCCCAGCATTTT
>.|TRBJ2-1|TRBV11-1|.
CASSFPGRQDEQFF
TGTGCCAGCAGCTTTCCCGGACGTCAGGATGAGCAGTTCTTC
>few|TRBJ2-1|TRBV9|.
CASSVGGGVYEQFF
TGTGCCAGCAGCGTAGGTGGGGGCGTGTATGAGCAGTTCTTC
>.|TRBJ2-3|TRBV28|.
CASSYPDRPSTDTQYF
TGTGCCAGCAGTTACCCAGACAGGCCAAGCACAGATACGCAGTATTTT
>many|TRBJ1-5|TRBV7-2|.
CASSAGGYSNQPQHF
TGTGCCAGCAGCGCCGGGGGGTATAGCAATCAGCCCCAGCATTTT
>.|TRBJ2-1|TRBV6-5|.
CASSYSIDLYSEQFF
TGTGCCAGCAGTTACTCGATAGATCTGTACAGTGAGCAGTTCTTC
>few|TRBJ1-2|TRBV29-1|TRBD1
CSVDPRGTQQTDYGYTF
TGCAGCGTTGATCCCAGGGGGACACAACAAACCGACTATGGCTACACCTTC
>.|TRBJ2-5|TRBV7-2|.
CASTSRGGVSETQYF
TGTGCCAGTACGAGCCGGGGCGGGGTCTCAGAGACCCAGTACTTC
>few|TRBJ1-3|TRBV5-5|.
CASSSDRDFRNTIYF
TGTGCCAGCTCCTCCGACCGGGACTTTCGAAACACCATATATTTT
>.|TRBJ1-2|TRBV11-2|TRBD1
CASSLIGTGVYGYTF
TGTGCCAGCAGCCTCATAGGGACAGGGGTCTATGGCTACACCTTC
>.|TRBJ2-1|TRBV7-6|TRBD2
CASSLEPAGGYYNEQFF
TGTGCCAGCAGCTTAGAACCGGCGGGGGGCTACTACAATGAGCAGTTCTTC
>.|TRBJ2-7|TRBV2|TRBD1
CASRGTVYEQYF
TGTGCCAGCAGAGGGACAGTTTACGAGCAGTACTTC
>few|TRBJ2-6|TRBV12-3/TRBV12-4|.
CASSTPHSGANVLTF
TGTGCCAGCAGCACCCCTCACTCTGGGGCCAACGTCCTGACTTTC
>.|TRBJ2-1|TRBV4-3|TRBD2
CASSQDRGTSGRSDEQFF
TGCGCCAGCAGCCAAGATCGCGGAACTAGCGGGCGCTCGGATGAGCAGTTCTTC
>.|TRBJ1-6|TRBV7-9|TRBD1
CASSLGQASDNSPLHF
TGTGCCAGCAGCCTCGGACAGGCCTCAGATAATTCACCCCTCCACTTT
>.|TRBJ1-1|TRBV12-3/TRBV12-4|.
CASHGEGREEAFF
TGTGCCAGCCACGGGGAGGGACGAGAAGAAGCTTTCTTT
>many|TRBJ2-5|TRBV7-2|TRBD2
CASSWAGGGQETQYF
TGTGCCAGCAGCTGGGCGGGGGGGGGACAAGAGACCCAGTACTTC
>.|TRBJ2-2|TRBV7-6|.
CASSLSGLPGELFF
TGTGCCAGCAGCTTAAGCGGTTTACCCGGGGAGCTGTTTTTT
>.|TRBJ2-1|TRBV20-1|.
CSARAGTYNEQFF
TGCAGTGCTAGAGCTGGTACCTACAATGAGCAGTTCTTC
>few|TRBJ2-7|TRBV5-4|.
CASSLDRLPYEQYF
TGTGCCAGCAGCTTGGACAGACTACCCTACGAGCAGTACTTC
>few|TRBJ2-1|TRBV27|.
CASIGAGLNEQFF
TGTGCCAGCATCGGAGCAGGGCTGAATGAGCAGTTCTTC
>.|TRBJ2-1|TRBV7-3|TRBD1
CASSFRPGQGNEQFF
TGTGCCAGCAGCTTCAGACCGGGACAGGGAAATGAGCAGTTCTTC
>few|TRBJ2-7|TRBV20-1|TRBD2
CSARGLSGSAYEQYF
TGCAGTGCTAGGGGCCTTAGCGGGTCAGCCTACGAGCAGTACTTC
>.|TRBJ2-1|TRBV12-3/TRBV12-4|TRBD1
CASSLTTGVYVVEQFF
TGTGCCAGCAGTTTAACGACAGGGGTATACGTGGTAGAGCAGTTCTTC
>.|TRBJ2-7|TRBV15|.
CATSRGPDEQGPYEQYF
TGTGCCACCAGCAGGGGCCCCGATGAGCAGGGACCCTACGAGCAGTACTTC
>.|TRBJ2-3|TRBV7-8|TRBD1
CASSLKKPPGQGMRAGTDTQYF
TGTGCCAGCAGCTTAAAGAAGCCCCCGGGACAGGGGATGAGGGCTGGCACAGATACGCAGTATTTT
>many|TRBJ2-5|TRBV7-8|.
CASSLVEPSLKETQYF
TGTGCCAGCAGCTTAGTTGAACCTAGTCTAAAAGAGACCCAGTACTTC
>few|TRBJ2-7|TRBV28|TRBD1
CASSIDPGQNYEQYF
TGTGCCAGCAGCATCGACCCGGGACAGAACTACGAGCAGTACTTC
>few|TRBJ2-3|TRBV5-8|.
CASSWVGVTDTQYF
TGTGCCAGCAGCTGGGTCGGCGTCACAGATACGCAGTATTTT
>.|TRBJ2-4|TRBV11-2|.
CASSYAGPDRNSQYF
TGTGCCAGCAGCTACGCCGGGCCCGATAGGAACAGTCAGTACTTC
>.|TRBJ2-1|TRBV20-1|TRBD1
CSAPKQGGFSNEQFF
TGCAGTGCCCCAAAACAGGGGGGTTTTTCCAATGAGCAGTTCTTC